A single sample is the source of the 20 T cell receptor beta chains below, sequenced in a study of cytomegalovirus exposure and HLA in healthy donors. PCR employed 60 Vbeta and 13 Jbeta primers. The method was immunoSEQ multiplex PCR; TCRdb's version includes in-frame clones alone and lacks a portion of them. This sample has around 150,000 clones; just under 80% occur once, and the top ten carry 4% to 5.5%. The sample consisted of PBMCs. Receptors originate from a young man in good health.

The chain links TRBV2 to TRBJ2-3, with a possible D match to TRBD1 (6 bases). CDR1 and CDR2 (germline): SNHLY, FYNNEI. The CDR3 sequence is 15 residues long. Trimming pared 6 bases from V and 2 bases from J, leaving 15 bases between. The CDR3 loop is CASRRAGQHTDTQYF. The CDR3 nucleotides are TGTGCCAGCAGAAGAGCTGGACAGCACACAGATACGCAGTATTTT. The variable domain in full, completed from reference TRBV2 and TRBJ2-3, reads EPEVTQTPSHQVTQMGQEVILRCVPISNHLYFYWYRQILGQKVEFLVSFYNNEISEKSEIFDDQFSVERPDGSNFTLKIRSTKLEDSAMYFCASRRAGQHTDTQYFGPGTRLTVL.

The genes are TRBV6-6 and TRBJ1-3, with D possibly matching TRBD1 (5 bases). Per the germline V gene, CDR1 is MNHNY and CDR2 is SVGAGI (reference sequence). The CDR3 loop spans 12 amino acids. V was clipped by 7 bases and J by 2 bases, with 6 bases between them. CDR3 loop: CASTGTGNTIYF. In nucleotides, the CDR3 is TGTGCCAGCACAGGGACTGGAAACACCATATATTTT.

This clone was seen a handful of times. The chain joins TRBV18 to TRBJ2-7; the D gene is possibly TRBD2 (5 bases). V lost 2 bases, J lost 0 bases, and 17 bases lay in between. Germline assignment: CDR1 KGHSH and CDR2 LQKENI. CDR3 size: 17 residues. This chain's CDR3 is CASSPTPAVVSSYEQYF. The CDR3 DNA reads TGTGCCAGCTCACCAACACCAGCGGTAGTAAGCTCCTACGAGCAGTACTTC.

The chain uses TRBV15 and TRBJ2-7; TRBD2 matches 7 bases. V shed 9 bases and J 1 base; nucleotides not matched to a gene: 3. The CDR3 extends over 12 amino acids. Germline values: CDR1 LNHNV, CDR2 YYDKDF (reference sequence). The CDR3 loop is CATGGQSYEQYF. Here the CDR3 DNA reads TGTGCCACGGGAGGGCAGTCCTACGAGCAGTACTTC.

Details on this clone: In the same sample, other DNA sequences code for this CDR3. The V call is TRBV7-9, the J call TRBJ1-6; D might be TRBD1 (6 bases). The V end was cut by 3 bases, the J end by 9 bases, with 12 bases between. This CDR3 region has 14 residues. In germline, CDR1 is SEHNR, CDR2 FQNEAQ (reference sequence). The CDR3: CASSLDSLSSPLHF. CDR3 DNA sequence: TGTGCCAGCAGCTTGGACAGTCTGAGTTCACCCCTCCACTTT.

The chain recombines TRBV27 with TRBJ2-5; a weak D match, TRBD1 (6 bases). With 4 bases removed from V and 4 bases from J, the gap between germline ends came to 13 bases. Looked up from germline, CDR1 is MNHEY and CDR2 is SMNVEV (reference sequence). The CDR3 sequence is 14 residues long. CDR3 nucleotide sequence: TGTGCCAGCAGTTCCCAGTCACAGGGAGAGACCCAGTACTTC. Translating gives CASSSQSQGETQYF.

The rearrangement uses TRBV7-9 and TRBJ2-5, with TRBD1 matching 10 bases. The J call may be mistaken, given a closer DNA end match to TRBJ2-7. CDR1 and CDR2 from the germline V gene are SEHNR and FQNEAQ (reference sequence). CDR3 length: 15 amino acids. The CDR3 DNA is TGTGCCAGCAGCTTAGAGGGACAGGGGTCCCACGAGCAGTACTTC. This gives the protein CASSLEGQGSHEQYF.

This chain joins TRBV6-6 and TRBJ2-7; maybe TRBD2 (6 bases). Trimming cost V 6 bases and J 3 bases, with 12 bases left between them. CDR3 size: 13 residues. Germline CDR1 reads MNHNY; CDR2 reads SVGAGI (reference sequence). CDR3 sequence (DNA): TGTGCCAGCAGGGGATATAGCGGCTACGAGCAGTACTTC. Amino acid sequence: CASRGYSGYEQYF.

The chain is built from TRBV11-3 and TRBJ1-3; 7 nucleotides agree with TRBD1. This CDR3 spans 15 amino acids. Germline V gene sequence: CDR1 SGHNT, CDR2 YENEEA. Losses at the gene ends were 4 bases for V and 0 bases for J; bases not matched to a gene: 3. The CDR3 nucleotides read TGTGCCAGCAGCTCGACAGGGAGCTCTGGAAACACCATATATTTT. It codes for CASSSTGSSGNTIYF.

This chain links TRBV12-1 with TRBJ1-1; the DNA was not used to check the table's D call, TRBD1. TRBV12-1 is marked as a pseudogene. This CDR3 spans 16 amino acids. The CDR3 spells CASSDKPAPLYRATFF. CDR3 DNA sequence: TGTGCCAGCAGCGACAAACCCGCCCCCCTCTACAGGGCGACTTTCTTT.

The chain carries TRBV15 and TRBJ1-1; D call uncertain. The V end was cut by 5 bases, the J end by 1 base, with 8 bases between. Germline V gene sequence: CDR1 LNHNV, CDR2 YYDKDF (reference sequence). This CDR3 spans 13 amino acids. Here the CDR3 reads CATSPSPNTEAFF. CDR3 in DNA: TGTGCCACCAGCCCCTCCCCGAACACTGAAGCTTTCTTT.

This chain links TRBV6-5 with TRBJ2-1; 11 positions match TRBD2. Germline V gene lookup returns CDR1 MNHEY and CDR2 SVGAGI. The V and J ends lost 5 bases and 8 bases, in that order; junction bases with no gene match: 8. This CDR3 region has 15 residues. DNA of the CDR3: TGTGCCAGCAGTACTAGCGGGAGTTTTTGGGATGAGCAGTTCTTC. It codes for CASSTSGSFWDEQFF.

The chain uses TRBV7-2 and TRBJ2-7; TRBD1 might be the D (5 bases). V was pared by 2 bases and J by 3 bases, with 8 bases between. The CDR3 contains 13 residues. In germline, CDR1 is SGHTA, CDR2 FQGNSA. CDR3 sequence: CASSLHRSYEQYF. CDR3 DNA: TGTGCCAGCAGCTTACACAGGAGCTACGAGCAGTACTTC.

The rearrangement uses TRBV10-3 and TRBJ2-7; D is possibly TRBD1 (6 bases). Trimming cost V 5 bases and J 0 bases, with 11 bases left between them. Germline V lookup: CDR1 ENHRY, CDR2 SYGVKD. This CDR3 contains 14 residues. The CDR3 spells CAISLTGVSYEQYF. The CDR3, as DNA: TGTGCCATCAGTTTGACAGGAGTCTCCTACGAGCAGTACTTC.

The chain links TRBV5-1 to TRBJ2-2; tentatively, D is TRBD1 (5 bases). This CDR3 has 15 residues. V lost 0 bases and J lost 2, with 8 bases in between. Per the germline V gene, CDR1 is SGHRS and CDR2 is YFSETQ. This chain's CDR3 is CASSLGTPNTGELFF. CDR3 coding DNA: TGCGCCAGCAGCTTGGGGACACCCAACACCGGGGAGCTGTTTTTT.

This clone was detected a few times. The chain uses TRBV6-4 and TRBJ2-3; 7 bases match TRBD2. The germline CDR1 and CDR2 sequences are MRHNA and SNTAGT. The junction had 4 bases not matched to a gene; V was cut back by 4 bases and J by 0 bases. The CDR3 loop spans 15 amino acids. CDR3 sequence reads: CASSVSSGSTDTQYF. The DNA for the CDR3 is TGTGCCAGCAGTGTGAGTAGCGGGAGCACAGATACGCAGTATTTT.

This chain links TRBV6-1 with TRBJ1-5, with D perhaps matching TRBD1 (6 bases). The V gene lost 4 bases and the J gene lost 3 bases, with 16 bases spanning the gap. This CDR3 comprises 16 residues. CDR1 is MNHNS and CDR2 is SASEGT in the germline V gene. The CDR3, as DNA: TGTGCCAGCAGTGCTCCTCTACAGGGCCTCAATCAGCCCCAGCATTTT. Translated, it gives CASSAPLQGLNQPQHF.

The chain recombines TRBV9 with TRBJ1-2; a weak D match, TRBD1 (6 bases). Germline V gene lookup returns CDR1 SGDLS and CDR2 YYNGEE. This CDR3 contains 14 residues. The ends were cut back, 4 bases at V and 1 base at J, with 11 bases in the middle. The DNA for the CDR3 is TGTGCCAGCAGCCAAACCAGGGGTAACTATGGCTACACCTTC. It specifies CASSQTRGNYGYTF.

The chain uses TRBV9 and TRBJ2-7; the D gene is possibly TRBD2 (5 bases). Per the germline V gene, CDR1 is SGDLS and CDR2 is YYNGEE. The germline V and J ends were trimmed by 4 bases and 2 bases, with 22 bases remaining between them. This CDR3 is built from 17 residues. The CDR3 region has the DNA TGTGCCAGCAGCCATCAGGTGGGCGGGCACCAACCCTACGAGCAGTACTTC. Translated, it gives CASSHQVGGHQPYEQYF.

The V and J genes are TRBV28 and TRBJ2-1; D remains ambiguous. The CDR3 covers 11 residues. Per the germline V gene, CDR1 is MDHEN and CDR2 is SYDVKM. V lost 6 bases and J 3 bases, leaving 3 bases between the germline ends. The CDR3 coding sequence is TGTGCCAGCAGCAGCTACAATGAGCAGTTCTTC. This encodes CASSSYNEQFF.